This TCR beta chain was captured by sequencing in a study of shared clonotypes between healthy human individuals. Study overall: Donors had three CD4 naive, three CD4 memory, two CD8 naive and one CD8 memory plate apiece.

Germline assignment: CDR1 LNHDA and CDR2 SQIVND (reference sequence). Deletions cut 4 bases from V and 3 bases from J, with 13 bases between. This CDR3 contains 15 residues. The assay used deep level. Assay: immunoSEQ multiplex PCR; the TCRdb copy retains only in-frame clones and omits some. Of hundreds of thousands of clones listed, 74% are singletons. This receptor was obtained from a woman aged 30 to 39 in good health. The chain is built from TRBV19 and TRBJ2-1; possibly TRBD1 or TRBD2 for D (5 bases each). Sequenced input: memory CD4+ T cells sorted from blood. Subset of the sample: CD45RA-negative fraction. The chain's CDR3 is CASSRGTERYNEQFF. The CDR3 region has the DNA TGTGCCAGTAGTAGGGGGACCGAACGCTACAATGAGCAGTTCTTC.